This entry concerns a single TCR beta chain. Its specificity is unknown. Donors consisted of healthy bone marrow donors. This sample was taken from a study of cytomegalovirus exposure and HLA in healthy donors. As for the study in general: Among 398 genotyped donors, around 80% fell in the Caucasian-associated ancestry cluster. Study-wide results and caveats: Exclusion as indistinguishable affected some V segments, including TRBV6-2 and TRBV6-3. It was assumed in the presence/absence analyses that sequencing depth was roughly uniform across donors.

Trimming took off 2 bases at V and 4 bases at J, with 11 bases between the two ends. Germline V lookup: CDR1 MNHEY, CDR2 SMNVEV (reference sequence). The CDR3 spans 15 residues. The PCR had 60 Vbeta and 13 Jbeta primers. The repertoire was sequenced with immunoSEQ multiplex PCR; TCRdb's copy has only in-frame clones and lacks some. The sample lists about 150,000 clones, roughly three quarters occurring once. The V and J genes are TRBV27 and TRBJ1-4, with D maybe TRBD1 (6 bases). This sequence originates from a man aged 35 to 55 in good health and CMV-seronegative. Source material: PBMCs. The CDR3 here is CASSLVGARNEKLFF. Written as DNA, the CDR3 is TGTGCCAGCAGTTTAGTGGGGGCCCGTAATGAAAAACTGTTTTTT.